This TCR beta chain was found in a study of OX40 agonist ivuxolimab in advanced cancers. In terms of the full investigation: The costimulatory receptor OX40 (CD134) was targeted by ivuxolimab, a fully human IgG2 agonistic monoclonal antibody. The paper describes the monotherapy dose-escalation part (N of about 47 patients) of the phase I trial of ivuxolimab. Partial responses occurred in three dose-escalation patients: two with cutaneous melanoma and one with hepatocellular carcinoma. Intravenous ivuxolimab was administered to patients every 2 weeks at six dose levels: 0.01, 0.1, 0.3, 1.5, 3 and 10 mg/kg. Patients were allowed to have had prior anti-PD-1, anti-PD-L1 or anti-CTLA-4 therapy, and roughly 40% of the dose-escalation patients had been treated with checkpoint inhibitors. In the dose-escalation cohort, roughly 80% of patients were male, and the mean age was roughly 60 years, with a range of about 23 to 90. Of the 50 to 55 patients in dose escalation, some 20 had hepatocellular carcinoma, approximately 15 had melanoma, 9 had renal cell carcinoma and 9 had head and neck cancer. The purpose of peripheral TCRbeta sequencing was to test whether ivuxolimab changed TCR sequence diversity and led to clonal T-cell expansion.

To sequence the TCRbeta CDR3 region, genomic DNA was isolated from the sorted cells. The immunoSEQ Assay was used for sequencing of TCRbeta CDR3 regions. The clones in this table, taken by TCRdb from immuneACCESS, are in-frame only. Not every clone is retained; where verified, under half of the shortfall comes from an unresolved V gene, and the cause of the rest is unknown. A total of 25,000 to 30,000 clones appear in this sample, 87% of them only once. The biggest ten clones account for about 16% of the sample. Taken from cysteine to phenylalanine, the CDR3 has 14 residues. The kept DNA is CDR3 alone, 42 bases in frame from the first base. The germline V gene yields SGHDN for CDR1 and FVKESK for CDR2. V ends up 4 bases short and J 10 bases short, with an unmatched junction base count of 6. The trial excluded patients who had a history of autoimmune disease or who were on systemic immunosuppression. Peripheral blood for TCR sequencing was collected from all dose cohorts at baseline, on cycle 4 day 1, and on cycle 7 day 1. Samples came from an open-label, multicenter, first-in-human phase I dose-escalation trial of ivuxolimab. Adults with locally advanced or metastatic melanoma, renal cell, hepatocellular, or head and neck squamous cell carcinoma were enrolled in the trial. Before TCR sequencing, CD4+ and CD8+ T cells were separately sorted from peripheral blood.

Study-level results and caveats: At doses from 0.1 to 3.0 mg/kg, clonal expansion was seen in both CD4+ and CD8+ blood T cells between baseline and week 6. The antigen specificity of the clonally expanded peripheral T cells was not determined. In the 0.1-3.0 mg/kg groups, partial responders had among the lowest normalized peripheral clonal expansion, particularly in CD8+ T cells. Low levels of normalized T-cell clonal expansion were also seen in some nonresponding patients. On average, CD8+ T cells showed more expanded clones than CD4+ T cells after ivuxolimab.

Notes on this clone: Its antigen is still unknown. Base qualities are not provided; no much larger clone lies one nucleotide away.

Recombination linked TRBV14 to TRBJ2-1; TRBD1 fits 11 bases in the junction. The receptor comes from an adult with an advanced solid tumor such as melanoma, head and neck, liver or kidney cancer. The sequenced sample was CD4+ or CD8+ T cells sorted from blood, obtained in a trial of the OX40 agonist ivuxolimab. The CDR3 region reads CASSPGQGVIEQFF. The DNA sequence is as follows: TGTGCCAGCAGCCCGGGACAGGGGGTGATAGAGCAGTTCTTC.